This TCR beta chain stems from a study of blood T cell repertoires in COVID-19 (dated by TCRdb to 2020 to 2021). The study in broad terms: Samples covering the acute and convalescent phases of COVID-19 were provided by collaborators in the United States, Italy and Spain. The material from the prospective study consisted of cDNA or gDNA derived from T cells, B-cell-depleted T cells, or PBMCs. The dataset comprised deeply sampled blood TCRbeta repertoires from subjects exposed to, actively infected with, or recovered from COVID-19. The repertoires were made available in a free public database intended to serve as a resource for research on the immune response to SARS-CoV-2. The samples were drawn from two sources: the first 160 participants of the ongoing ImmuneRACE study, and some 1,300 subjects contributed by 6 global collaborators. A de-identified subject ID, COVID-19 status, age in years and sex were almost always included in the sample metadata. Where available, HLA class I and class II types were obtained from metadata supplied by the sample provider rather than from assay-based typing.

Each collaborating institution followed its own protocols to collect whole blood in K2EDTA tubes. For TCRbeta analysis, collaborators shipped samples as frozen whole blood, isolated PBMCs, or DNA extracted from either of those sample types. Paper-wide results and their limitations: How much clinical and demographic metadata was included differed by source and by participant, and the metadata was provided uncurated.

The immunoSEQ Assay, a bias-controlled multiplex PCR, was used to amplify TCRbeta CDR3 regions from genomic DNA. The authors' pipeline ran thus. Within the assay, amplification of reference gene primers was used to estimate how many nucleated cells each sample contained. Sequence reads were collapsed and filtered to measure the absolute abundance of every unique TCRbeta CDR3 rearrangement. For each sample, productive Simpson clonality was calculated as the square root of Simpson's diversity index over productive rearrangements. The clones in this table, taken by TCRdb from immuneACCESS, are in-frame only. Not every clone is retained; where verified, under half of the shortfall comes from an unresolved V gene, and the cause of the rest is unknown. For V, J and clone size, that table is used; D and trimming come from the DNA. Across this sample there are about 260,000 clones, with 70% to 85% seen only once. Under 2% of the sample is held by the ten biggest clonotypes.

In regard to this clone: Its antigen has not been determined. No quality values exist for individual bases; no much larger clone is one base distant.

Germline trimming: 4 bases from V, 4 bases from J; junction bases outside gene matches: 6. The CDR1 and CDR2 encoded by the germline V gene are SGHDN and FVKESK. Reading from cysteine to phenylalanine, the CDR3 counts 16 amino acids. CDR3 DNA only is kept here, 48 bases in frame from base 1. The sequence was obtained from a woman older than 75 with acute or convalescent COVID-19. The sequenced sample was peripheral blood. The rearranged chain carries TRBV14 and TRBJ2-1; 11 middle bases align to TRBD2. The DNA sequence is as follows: TGTGCCAGCAGCCCATTAGCGGGAGGGGCTTACAATGAGCAGTTCTTC. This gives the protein CASSPLAGGAYNEQFF.